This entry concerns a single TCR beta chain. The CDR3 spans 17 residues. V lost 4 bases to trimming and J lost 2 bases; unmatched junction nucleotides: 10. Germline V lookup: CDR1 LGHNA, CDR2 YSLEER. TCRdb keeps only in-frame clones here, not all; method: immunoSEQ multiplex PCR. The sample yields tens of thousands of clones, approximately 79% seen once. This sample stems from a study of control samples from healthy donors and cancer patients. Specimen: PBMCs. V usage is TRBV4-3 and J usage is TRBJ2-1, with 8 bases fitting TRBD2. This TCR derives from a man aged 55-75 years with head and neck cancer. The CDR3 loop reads CASSLRGSGATYNEQFF. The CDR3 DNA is TGCGCCAGCAGCCTTAGGGGTAGCGGGGCTACCTACAATGAGCAGTTCTTC.